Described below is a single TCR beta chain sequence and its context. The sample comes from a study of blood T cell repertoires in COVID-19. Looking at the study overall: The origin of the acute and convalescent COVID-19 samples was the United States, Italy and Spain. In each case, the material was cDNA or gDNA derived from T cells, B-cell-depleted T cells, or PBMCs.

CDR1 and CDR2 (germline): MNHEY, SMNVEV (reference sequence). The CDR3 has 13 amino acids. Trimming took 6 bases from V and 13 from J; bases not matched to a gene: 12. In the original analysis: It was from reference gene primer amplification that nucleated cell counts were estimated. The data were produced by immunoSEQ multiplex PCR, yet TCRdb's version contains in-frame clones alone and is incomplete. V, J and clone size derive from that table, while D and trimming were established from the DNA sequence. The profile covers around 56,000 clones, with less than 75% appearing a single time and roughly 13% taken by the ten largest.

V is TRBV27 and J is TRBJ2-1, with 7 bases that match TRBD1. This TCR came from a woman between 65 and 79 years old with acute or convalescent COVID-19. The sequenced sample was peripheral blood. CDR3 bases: TGTGCCAGCAGCCCTGGGGACAGAAACCCTCAGTTCTTC. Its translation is CASSPGDRNPQFF.